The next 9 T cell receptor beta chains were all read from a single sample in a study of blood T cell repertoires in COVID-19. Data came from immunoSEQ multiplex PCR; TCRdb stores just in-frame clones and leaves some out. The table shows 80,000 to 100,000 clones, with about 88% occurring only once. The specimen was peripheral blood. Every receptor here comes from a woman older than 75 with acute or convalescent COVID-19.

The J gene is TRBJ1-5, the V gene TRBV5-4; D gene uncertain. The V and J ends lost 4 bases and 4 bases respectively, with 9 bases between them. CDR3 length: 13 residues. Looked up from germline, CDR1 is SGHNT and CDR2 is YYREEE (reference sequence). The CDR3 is CASSLDGNQPQHF. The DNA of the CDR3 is TGTGCCAGCAGCCTGGACGGTAATCAGCCCCAGCATTTT.

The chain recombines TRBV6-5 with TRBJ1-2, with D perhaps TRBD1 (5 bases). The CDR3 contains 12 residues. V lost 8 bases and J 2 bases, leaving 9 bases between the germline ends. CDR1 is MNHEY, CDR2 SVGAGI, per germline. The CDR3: CASVGPNYGYTF. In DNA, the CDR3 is TGTGCCAGCGTGGGGCCGAACTATGGCTACACCTTC.

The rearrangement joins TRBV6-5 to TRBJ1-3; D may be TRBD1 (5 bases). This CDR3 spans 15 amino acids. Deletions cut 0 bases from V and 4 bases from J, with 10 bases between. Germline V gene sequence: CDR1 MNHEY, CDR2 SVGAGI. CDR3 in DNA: TGTGCCAGCAGTTACTCGAAGGCAGGGGGAAACACCATATATTTT. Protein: CASSYSKAGGNTIYF.

In DNA, the CDR3 is TGTGCCACCAGACTGGGACAACTGGCAACTAATGAAAAACTGTTTTTT. Translation: CATRLGQLATNEKLFF. The chain links TRBV15 to TRBJ1-4, with D tentatively TRBD1 (6 bases). The CDR3 contains 16 residues. V gave up 6 bases and J gave up 0 bases, with 14 bases separating them. CDR1 LNHNV and CDR2 YYDKDF come from the germline V gene (reference sequence).

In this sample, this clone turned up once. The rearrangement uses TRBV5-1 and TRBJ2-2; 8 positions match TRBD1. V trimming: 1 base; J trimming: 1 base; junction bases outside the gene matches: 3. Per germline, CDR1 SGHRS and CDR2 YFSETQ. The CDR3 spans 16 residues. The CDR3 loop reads CASSLLGQGNTGELFF. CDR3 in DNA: TGCGCCAGCAGCTTGTTAGGACAGGGGAACACCGGGGAGCTGTTTTTT.

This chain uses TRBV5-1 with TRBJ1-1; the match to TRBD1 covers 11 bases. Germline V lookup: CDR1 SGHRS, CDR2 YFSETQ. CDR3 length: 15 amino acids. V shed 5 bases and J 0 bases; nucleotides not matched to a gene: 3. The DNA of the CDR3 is TGCGCCAGCAGGGGACAGGGGGAGGTGAACACTGAAGCTTTCTTT. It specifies CASRGQGEVNTEAFF.

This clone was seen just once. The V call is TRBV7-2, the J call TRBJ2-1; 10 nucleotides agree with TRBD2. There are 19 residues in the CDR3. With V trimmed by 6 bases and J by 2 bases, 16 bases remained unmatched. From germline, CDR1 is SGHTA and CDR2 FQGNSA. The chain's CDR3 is CASRGDSQAGTSAYNEQFF. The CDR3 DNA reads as TGTGCCAGCAGGGGGGACAGCCAGGCCGGGACTAGCGCCTACAATGAGCAGTTCTTC. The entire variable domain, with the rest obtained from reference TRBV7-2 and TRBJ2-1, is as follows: GAGVSQSPSNKVTEKGKDVELRCDPISGHTALYWYRQSLGQGLEFLIYFQGNSAPDKSGLPSDRFSAERTGGSVSTLTIQRTQQEDSAVYLCASRGDSQAGTSAYNEQFFGPGTRLTVL.

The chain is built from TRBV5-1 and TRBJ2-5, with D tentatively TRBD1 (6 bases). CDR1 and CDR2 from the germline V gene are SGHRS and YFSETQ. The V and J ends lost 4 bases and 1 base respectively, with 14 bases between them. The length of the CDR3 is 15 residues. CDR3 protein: CASSPATGPQETQYF. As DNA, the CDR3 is TGCGCCAGCAGCCCTGCGACAGGACCCCAAGAGACCCAGTACTTC.

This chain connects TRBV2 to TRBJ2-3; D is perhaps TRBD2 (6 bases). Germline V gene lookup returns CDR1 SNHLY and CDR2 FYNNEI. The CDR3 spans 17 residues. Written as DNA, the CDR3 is TGTGTATGGCCGGGAATGGAGGGCTGGGGCGAGGGAAGGACGCAGTATTTT. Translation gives CVWPGMEGWGEGRTQYF.